This T cell receptor (beta chain) was sequenced in a study of memory CD8 T cells in hepatitis C reinfection. The time point is: late/post reinfection, 12 to 24 weeks after detection. No in vitro expansion preceded TCR sequencing of the sorted cells. TCRdb's copy holds only in-frame clones and misses some; the assay was immunoSEQ multiplex PCR. The sample comprises approximately 49,000 clones, 75% to 90% of which are singletons, and 0.6% to 0.85% rests with the top ten. The V gene lost 4 bases and the J gene lost 6 bases, with 17 bases spanning the gap. The CDR3 consists of 15 residues. Germline CDR1 and CDR2: SGDLS and YYNGEE.

The specimen was naive CD8+ T cells sorted from blood. V is TRBV9 and J is TRBJ2-1, with D possibly being TRBD2 (6 bases). This TCR came from a man between 18 and 35 years old with hepatitis C virus infection. The CDR3 sequence is CASSPSLGLPNEQFF. The CDR3 DNA follows: TGTGCCAGCAGCCCATCATTGGGACTCCCCAATGAGCAGTTCTTC.